Listed here is a single T cell receptor (beta chain). The method was immunoSEQ multiplex PCR; TCRdb's version includes in-frame clones alone and lacks a portion of them. The data show around 41,000 clones, around 90% seen once. The data derive from a study of T cell changes during pregnancy in multiple sclerosis. Sample: PBMCs (not recorded whether the cells were cultured). The TCR sequence derives from a female donor with multiple sclerosis, enrolled in a pregnancy study.

Here the CDR3 DNA reads TGTGCCAGCAGTAAGGAGGGGAGCACTGAAGCTTTCTTT. Translated, it gives CASSKEGSTEAFF. The J gene is TRBJ1-1, the V gene TRBV28, with TRBD1 as a possible D gene (5 bases). This CDR3 has 13 residues. V gave up 5 bases and J gave up 4 bases, with 11 bases separating them. Germline assignment: CDR1 MDHEN and CDR2 SYDVKM.